A single T cell receptor beta chain is shown here with its context. Its antigen remains undetermined. Base qualities are not provided; no much larger clone lies one nucleotide away. The immunoSEQ Assay, a bias-controlled multiplex PCR, was used to amplify TCRbeta CDR3 regions from genomic DNA. In the original analysis: Nucleated cell counts per sample were estimated from amplification of reference gene primers within the assay. Sequence reads were collapsed and filtered to measure the absolute abundance of every unique TCRbeta CDR3 rearrangement. For each sample, productive Simpson clonality was calculated as the square root of Simpson's diversity index over productive rearrangements. TCRdb carries this immuneACCESS record with in-frame sequences only. Its versions omit some clonotypes, under half of them owing to an unresolved V gene in the studies checked, with the rest unexplained. V and J calls plus clone size are reproduced from that table; the DNA served to infer D and trimming. The sample table contains 250,000 to 350,000 clones; only one count was recorded for 80% to 90% of them. 7.8% of the sample lies in the top ten.

The data were obtained in a study of blood T cell repertoires in COVID-19 (dated by TCRdb to the early 2020s). Regarding the research as a whole: Samples from collaborators originated in the United States, Italy and Spain and spanned both the acute and convalescent phases of COVID-19. The prospective study material was composed of cDNA or gDNA derived from T cells, B-cell-depleted T cells, or PBMCs. Subjects who had been exposed to COVID-19, were actively infected with it, or had recovered from it provided the deeply sampled blood TCRbeta repertoires that made up the dataset. The repertoires were released in a freely available public database meant as a resource for research on the immune response to SARS-CoV-2. The samples were drawn from the first 160 participants of the ongoing ImmuneRACE study and from under 1,500 subjects provided by 6 global collaborators. Sample metadata almost always included a de-identified subject ID, COVID-19 status, age in years and sex. HLA class I and class II types, where available, came from metadata supplied by the sample provider rather than from assay-based typing.

What the work shows at the level of the full study, not this receptor alone: The quantity of clinical and demographic metadata differed by source and by participant and was supplied without curation.

Another Seattle source contributed samples from volunteer blood donors who had recovered from COVID-19. Collaborating institutions collected whole blood in K2EDTA tubes following their own protocols. For TCRbeta analysis, collaborators shipped samples in one of three forms: frozen whole blood, isolated PBMCs, or DNA extracted from either of those sample types. CDR1 and CDR2, looked up from the germline V gene (reference sequence), are MNHNY and SVGAGI. Trimming costs V 4 bases and J 2 bases, and their ends lie 12 bases apart. Including the terminal cysteine and phenylalanine, the CDR3 comprises 14 residues. CDR3 DNA is the only sequence kept; it has 42 bases, read in frame from the first base.

The sample consisted of peripheral blood. The clonotype comes from a woman in her 50s who had recovered from COVID-19. This chain is built from TRBV6-6 and TRBJ2-7; tentative D gene TRBD2, with 6 bases matching. The CDR3 region: CASSWAGSPYEQYF. The DNA sequence is given as TGTGCCAGCAGTTGGGCCGGGAGCCCCTACGAGCAGTACTTC.